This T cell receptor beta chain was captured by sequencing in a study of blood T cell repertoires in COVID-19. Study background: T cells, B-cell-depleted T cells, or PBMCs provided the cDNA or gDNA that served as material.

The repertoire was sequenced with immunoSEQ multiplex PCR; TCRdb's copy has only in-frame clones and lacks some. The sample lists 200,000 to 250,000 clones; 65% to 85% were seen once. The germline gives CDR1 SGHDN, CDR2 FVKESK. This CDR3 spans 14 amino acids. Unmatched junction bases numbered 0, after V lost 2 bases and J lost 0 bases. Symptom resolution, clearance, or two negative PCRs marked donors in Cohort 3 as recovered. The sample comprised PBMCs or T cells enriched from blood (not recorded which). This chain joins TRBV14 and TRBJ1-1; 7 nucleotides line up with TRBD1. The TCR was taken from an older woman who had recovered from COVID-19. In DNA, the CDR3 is TGTGCCAGCAGCCAAACAGGGGTGAACACTGAAGCTTTCTTT. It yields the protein CASSQTGVNTEAFF. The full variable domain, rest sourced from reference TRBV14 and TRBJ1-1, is EAGVTQFPSHSVIEKGQTVTLRCDPISGHDNLYWYRRVMGKEIKFLLHFVKESKQDESGMPNNRFLAERTGGTYSTLKVQPAELEDSGVYFCASSQTGVNTEAFFGQGTRLTVV.